Presented here are 16 T cell receptor beta chains from one specimen sequenced in a study of blood T cell repertoires in COVID-19. Method: immunoSEQ multiplex PCR; TCRdb's copy keeps in-frame clones and lacks some. Of approximately 180,000 clones detected, roughly four fifths appear once; the ten largest clones hold around 10%. Sequencing used peripheral blood. The source of these receptors is a woman aged 80 or over with COVID-19, enrolled during active disease.

DNA of the CDR3: TGTGCCAGCTCACCACTAAATCCTCAGGGGGGTTGGCACACTGAAGCTTTCTTT. This gives the protein CASSPLNPQGGWHTEAFF. The genes are TRBV18 and TRBJ1-1; 7 bases are a match to TRBD1. The germline gives CDR1 KGHSH, CDR2 LQKENI. Trimming took 1 base from V and 3 from J; bases not matched to a gene: 14. There are 18 residues in the CDR3.

V usage is TRBV10-3 and J usage is TRBJ2-7; 7 nucleotides line up with TRBD2. The V gene end was trimmed by 6 bases and the J gene end by 3 bases; junction bases not matched to a gene: 2. The germline V gene has CDR1 ENHRY and CDR2 SYGVKD. The CDR3 consists of 12 residues. Here the CDR3 DNA reads TGTGCCATCAGGGGAGGGAACTACGAGCAGTACTTC. This codes for CAIRGGNYEQYF.

The V call is TRBV28, the J call TRBJ2-3; D possibly corresponds to TRBD2 (5 bases). The germline V gene encodes CDR1 MDHEN and CDR2 SYDVKM. The CDR3 spans 13 residues. V lost 7 bases, J lost 6 bases, and 14 bases lay in between. The CDR3 loop reads CASTRSGTDTQYF. Written as DNA, the CDR3 is TGTGCCAGCACCCGGAGCGGAACGGATACGCAGTATTTT.

The chain combines TRBV24-1 with TRBJ2-5; TRBD1 aligns across 10 bases. This CDR3 contains 14 residues. V lost 4 bases and J lost 6; bases outside the gene matches: 4. Per the germline V gene, CDR1 is KGHDR and CDR2 is SFDVKD. In DNA, the CDR3 is TGTGCCACCAGTGACAGACAGGGGGCAAAGACCCAGTACTTC. It specifies CATSDRQGAKTQYF.

The rearrangement joins TRBV10-3 to TRBJ1-4; D uncertain. V was clipped by 4 bases and J by 8 bases, with 14 bases between them. Per germline, CDR1 ENHRY and CDR2 SYGVKD. The CDR3 spans 14 residues. The CDR3: CAISVSGNLEKLFF. CDR3 DNA sequence: TGTGCCATCAGTGTGTCGGGCAACTTAGAAAAACTGTTTTTT.

This clone has just one count. The J gene is TRBJ1-1, the V gene TRBV7-9; 9 nucleotides match TRBD1. The CDR3 is 12 amino acids. V trimming: 8 bases; J trimming: 7 bases; junction bases outside the gene matches: 5. Germline lookup yields CDR1 SEHNR and CDR2 FQNEAQ (reference sequence). CDR3: CASGKTGGEAFF. The CDR3 nucleotides are TGTGCCAGCGGTAAGACAGGGGGTGAAGCTTTCTTT.

The genes are TRBV5-6 and TRBJ2-2, with 8 bases lining up with TRBD1. Per the germline V gene, CDR1 is SGHDT and CDR2 is YYEEEE. The trim removed 3 bases at V and 0 bases at J, leaving 4 bases unmatched. The CDR3 sequence is 16 residues long. The CDR3 sequence is CASSSGTGTNTGELFF. DNA of the CDR3: TGTGCCAGCAGCTCTGGGACAGGAACGAACACCGGGGAGCTGTTTTTT. Supplemented by reference TRBV5-6 and TRBJ2-2, the full variable domain reads DAGVTQSPTHLIKTRGQQVTLRCSPKSGHDTVSWYQQALGQGPQFIFQYYEEEERQRGNFPDRFSGHQFPNYSSELNVNALLLGDSALYLCASSSGTGTNTGELFFGEGSRLTVL.

This clone turned up a few times. The rearrangement joins TRBV2 to TRBJ1-6, with TRBD1 matching over 7 bases. This CDR3 contains 15 residues. The V gene end was trimmed by 2 bases and the J gene end by 7 bases; junction bases not matched to a gene: 5. Per germline, CDR1 SNHLY and CDR2 FYNNEI. The CDR3 is CASSEFGDRNSPLHF. The CDR3 nucleotides read TGTGCCAGCAGTGAATTCGGGGACAGAAATTCACCCCTCCACTTT.

The chain has TRBV29-1 and TRBJ2-7, with a weak D call TRBD2 (5 bases). V gave up 2 bases and J gave up 0 bases, with 14 bases separating them. Germline CDR1 SQVTM, CDR2 ANQGSEA. CDR3 size: 15 residues. Here the CDR3 reads CSVEWAGSSSYEQYF. CDR3 DNA sequence: TGCAGCGTTGAATGGGCGGGCAGCAGCTCCTACGAGCAGTACTTC.

CDR3 sequence reads: CASTRGGYNEQFF. CDR3 in DNA: TGTGCCAGCACCAGGGGCGGGTACAATGAGCAGTTCTTC. The chain uses TRBV11-3 and TRBJ2-1; D might be TRBD1 (6 bases). The CDR3 is 13 amino acids. V lost 7 bases to trimming and J lost 4 bases, with 11 bases between them. Germline CDR1 reads SGHNT; CDR2 reads YENEEA.

CDR3 DNA sequence: TGTGCCACCAGTGACCAGGTGGGCAGGGGGCCGTTCTTC. Translation gives CATSDQVGRGPFF. The V and J genes are TRBV24-1 and TRBJ2-1, with 8 positions matching TRBD1. Germline lookup yields CDR1 KGHDR and CDR2 SFDVKD. V dropped 4 bases and J dropped 15; count of bases not matched to a gene: 10. The CDR3 is made up of 13 amino acids.

This clone has a handful of counts. This sequence joins TRBV7-2 and TRBJ2-1; no definite D call. This CDR3 has 13 residues. Germline CDR1 SGHTA, CDR2 FQGNSA. Trimming removed 5 bases at V and 4 bases at J, with 9 bases between. The CDR3 protein is CASSRDTYNEQFF. For the CDR3, the DNA is TGTGCCAGCAGCCGCGACACTTACAATGAGCAGTTCTTC.

The CDR3 DNA is TGTGCCAGCAGCCAAGATTTCGGGAAATGGAACATTCAGTACTTC. Its translation: CASSQDFGKWNIQYF. The chain uses TRBV3-1 (or the pseudogene TRBV3-2) and TRBJ2-4; a weak D match, TRBD2 (5 bases). The CDR3 extends over 15 amino acids. V shed 0 bases and J shed 7 bases, with 13 bases lying between them. CDR1 is LGHDT, CDR2 YNNKEL, per germline (reference sequence).

The CDR3 DNA is TGTGCCAGCAGCTTAAGGGGGAAAGGGTCACCCCTCCACTTT. Its protein is CASSLRGKGSPLHF. This chain links TRBV11-2 with TRBJ1-6, with D tentatively TRBD1 (6 bases). The CDR3 contains 14 residues. Germline CDR1 SGHAT, CDR2 FQNNGV. Trimming took 2 bases from V and 10 from J, leaving 12 bases between them.

This clone appeared once. The CDR3 reads CASSTREAGELFF. In DNA form, the CDR3 reads TGTGCCAGTAGCACTAGAGAGGCCGGGGAGCTGTTTTTT. The V call is TRBV19, the J call TRBJ2-2; D is perhaps TRBD2 (5 bases). The CDR3 is 13 residues long. V dropped 6 bases and J dropped 6 bases, with 11 bases sitting between them. Germline V lookup: CDR1 LNHDA, CDR2 SQIVND (reference sequence). Complete variable domain (other parts from reference TRBV19 and TRBJ2-2): DGGITQSPKYLFRKEGQNVTLSCEQNLNHDAMYWYRQDPGQGLRLIYYSQIVNDFQKGDIAEGYSVSREKKESFPLTVTSAQKNPTAFYLCASSTREAGELFFGEGSRLTVL.

The CDR3 reads CSVRRGLVEQYF. CDR3 nucleotide sequence: TGCAGCGTTAGGAGGGGGCTGGTCGAGCAGTACTTC. The chain uses TRBV29-1 and TRBJ2-7; D is possibly TRBD1 (7 bases). V lost 5 bases and J 6 bases, leaving 14 bases between the germline ends. Germline CDR1 and CDR2: SQVTM and ANQGSEA. This CDR3 region has 12 residues.